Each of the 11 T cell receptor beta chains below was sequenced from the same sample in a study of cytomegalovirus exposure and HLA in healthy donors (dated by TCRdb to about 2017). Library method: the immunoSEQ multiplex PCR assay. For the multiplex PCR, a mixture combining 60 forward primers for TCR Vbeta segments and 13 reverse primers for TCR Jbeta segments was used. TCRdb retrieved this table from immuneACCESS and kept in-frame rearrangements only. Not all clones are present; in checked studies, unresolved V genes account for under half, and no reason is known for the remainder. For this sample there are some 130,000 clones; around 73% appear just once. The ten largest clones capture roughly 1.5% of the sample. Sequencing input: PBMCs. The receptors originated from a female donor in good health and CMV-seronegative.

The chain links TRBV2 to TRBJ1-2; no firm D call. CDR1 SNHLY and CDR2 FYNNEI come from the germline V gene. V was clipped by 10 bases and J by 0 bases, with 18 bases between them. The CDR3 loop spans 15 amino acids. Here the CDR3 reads CAIPRENAPNYGYTF. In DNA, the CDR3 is TGTGCCATCCCGAGGGAGAACGCACCTAACTATGGCTACACCTTC.

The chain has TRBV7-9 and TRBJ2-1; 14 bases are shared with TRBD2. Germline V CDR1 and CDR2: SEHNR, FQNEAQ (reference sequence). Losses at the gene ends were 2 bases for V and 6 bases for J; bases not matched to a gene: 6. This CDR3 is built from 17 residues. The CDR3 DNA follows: TGTGCCAGCAGCTTAAGACTAGCGGGAGGGCCTGGCAATGAGCAGTTCTTC. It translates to CASSLRLAGGPGNEQFF. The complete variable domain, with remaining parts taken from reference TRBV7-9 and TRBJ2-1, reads DTGVSQNPRHKITKRGQNVTFRCDPISEHNRLYWYRQTLGQGPEFLTYFQNEAQLEKSRLLSDRFSAERPKGSFSTLEIQRTEQGDSAMYLCASSLRLAGGPGNEQFFGPGTRLTVL.

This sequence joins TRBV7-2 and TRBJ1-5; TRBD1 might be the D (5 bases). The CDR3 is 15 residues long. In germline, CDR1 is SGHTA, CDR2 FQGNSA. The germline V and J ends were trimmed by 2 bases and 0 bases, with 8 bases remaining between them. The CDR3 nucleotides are TGTGCCAGCAGCTTAACAGGAAATAGCAATCAGCCCCAGCATTTT. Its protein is CASSLTGNSNQPQHF.

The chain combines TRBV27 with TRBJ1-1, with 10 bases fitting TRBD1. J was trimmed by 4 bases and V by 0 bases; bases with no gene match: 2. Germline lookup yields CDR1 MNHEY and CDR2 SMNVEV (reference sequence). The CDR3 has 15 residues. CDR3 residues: CASSLSRQGATEAFF. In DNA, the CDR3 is TGTGCCAGCAGTTTATCCCGACAGGGGGCCACTGAAGCTTTCTTT.

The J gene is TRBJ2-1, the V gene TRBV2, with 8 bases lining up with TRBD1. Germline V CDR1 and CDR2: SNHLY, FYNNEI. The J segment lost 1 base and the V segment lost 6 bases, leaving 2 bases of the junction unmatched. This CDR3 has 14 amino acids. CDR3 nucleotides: TGTGCCAGCAGAGGGACAGGATCCTACAATGAGCAGTTCTTC. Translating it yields CASRGTGSYNEQFF.

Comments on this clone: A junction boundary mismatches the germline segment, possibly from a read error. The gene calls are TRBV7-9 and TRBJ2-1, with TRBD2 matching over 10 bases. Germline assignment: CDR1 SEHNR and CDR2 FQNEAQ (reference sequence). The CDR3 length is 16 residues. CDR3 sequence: CSSSLAASGRSGEQFF. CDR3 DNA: TGTTCCAGCAGCTTAGCGGCTAGCGGGAGATCGGGTGAGCAGTTCTTC.

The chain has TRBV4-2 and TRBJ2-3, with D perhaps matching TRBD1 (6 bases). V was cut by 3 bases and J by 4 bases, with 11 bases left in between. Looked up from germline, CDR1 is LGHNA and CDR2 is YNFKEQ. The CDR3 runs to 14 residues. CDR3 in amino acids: CASSQLEGADTQYF. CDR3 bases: TGTGCCAGCAGCCAGCTTGAGGGGGCAGATACGCAGTATTTT.

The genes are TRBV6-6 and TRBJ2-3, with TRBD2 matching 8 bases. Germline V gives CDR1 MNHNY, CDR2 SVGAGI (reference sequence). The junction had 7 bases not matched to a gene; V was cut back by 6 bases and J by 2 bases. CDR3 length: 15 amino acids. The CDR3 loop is CASRPLAGNTDTQYF. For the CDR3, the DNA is TGTGCCAGCAGACCCCTAGCGGGTAACACAGATACGCAGTATTTT.

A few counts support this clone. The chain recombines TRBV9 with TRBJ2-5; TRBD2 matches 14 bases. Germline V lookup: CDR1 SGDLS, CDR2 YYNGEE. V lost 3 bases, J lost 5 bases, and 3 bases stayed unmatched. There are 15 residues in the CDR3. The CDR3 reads CASSAGLAGAETQYF. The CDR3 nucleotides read TGTGCCAGCAGCGCGGGACTAGCGGGAGCCGAGACCCAGTACTTC.

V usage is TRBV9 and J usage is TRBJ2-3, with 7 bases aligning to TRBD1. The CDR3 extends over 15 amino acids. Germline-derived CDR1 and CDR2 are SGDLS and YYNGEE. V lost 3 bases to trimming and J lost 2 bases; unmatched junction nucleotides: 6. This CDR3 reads CASSDQGGFTDTQYF. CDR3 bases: TGTGCCAGCAGCGACCAAGGGGGCTTCACAGATACGCAGTATTTT.

The CDR3 is CASSPPGGAGEAFF. CDR3 nucleotides: TGTGCCAGCTCACCACCTGGAGGCGCCGGAGAAGCTTTCTTT. This chain connects TRBV18 to TRBJ1-1; D not resolved. Trimming pared 0 bases from V and 8 bases from J, leaving 13 bases between. Germline CDR1 is KGHSH and CDR2 is LQKENI. This CDR3 comprises 14 residues.